This T cell receptor beta chain was recorded in a study of T cells in localized non-small cell lung cancer. The ends were cut back, 8 bases at V and 7 bases at J, with 11 bases in the middle. This CDR3 has 11 amino acids. From germline, CDR1 is SEHNR and CDR2 FQNEAQ (reference sequence). This clone was seen just once. Only in-frame clones appear in the TCRdb table, and some are missing; sequencing was by immunoSEQ multiplex PCR. The sample has 35,000 to 50,000 clones; around 88% are singletons. Specimen: peripheral blood, collected before any cancer treatment. The TCR originated in a man aged 40-75 years with stage I lung adenocarcinoma. The V and J genes are TRBV7-9 and TRBJ2-5, with a possible D match to TRBD2 (5 bases). CDR3 bases: TGTGCCAGCCGCTCGGAGGTGACCCAGTACTTC. It codes for CASRSEVTQYF.